These 19 T cell receptor beta chains share one sample of origin, sequenced in a study of T-cell memory formation after mild COVID-19 (dated by TCRdb to the early 2020s). Library generation was performed with 5' RACE. Instrument used: Illumina NovaSeq 6000. TCRdb reprocessing: public reads trimmed at Q25 with fastp, clones called with MiXCR, in-frame beta chains kept. CDR3 protein duplicates are merged, each entry listing the most common genes and DNA. Here the sample has some 450,000 distinct CDR3 sequences; roughly 18% occur a single time. 20% to 25% of the sample goes to the ten largest clones. Sequencing used PBMCs or a T cell subset sorted from them (not recorded which). These receptors were obtained from a man between 18 and 29 years old who had mild COVID-19 (a few samples of this study predate the infection). The sample titles of this study are shuffled in the database, so cell type and time point are left out; the donor was told from shared clones.

This clonotype was seen a few times. The chain links TRBV10-3 to TRBJ2-1, with a tentative D call TRBD1 (6 bases). CDR3 length: 15 amino acids. Germline CDR1 ENHRY, CDR2 SYGVKD. V was trimmed by 6 bases and J by 8 bases, leaving 20 bases between them. CDR3 protein: CAIRNRDTYRDEQFF. The CDR3 DNA reads as TGTGCCATCAGAAACCGGGACACTTACCGGGATGAGCAGTTCTTC.

The chain has TRBV20-1 and TRBJ2-3; 8 nucleotides line up with TRBD1. With V trimmed by 1 base and J by 4 bases, 7 bases remained unmatched. There are 15 residues in the CDR3. Germline assignment: CDR1 DFQATT and CDR2 SNEGSKA (reference sequence). The chain's CDR3 is CSARAGTGVSDTQYF. As DNA, the CDR3 is TGCAGTGCTAGAGCAGGGACAGGAGTATCAGATACGCAGTATTTT.

The chain recombines TRBV29-1 with TRBJ2-2; the D is unclear. The CDR3 covers 12 residues. Germline values: CDR1 SQVTM, CDR2 ANQGSEA. V gave up 4 bases and J gave up 3 bases, with 6 bases separating them. The CDR3 sequence is CSVGVDTGELFF. The CDR3 DNA reads as TGCAGCGTTGGCGTTGACACCGGGGAGCTGTTTTTT.

This sequence joins TRBV6-5 and TRBJ1-5; TRBD1 might be the D (5 bases). Trimming took off 5 bases at V and 5 bases at J, with 16 bases between the two ends. Germline values: CDR1 MNHEY, CDR2 SVGAGI. The length of the CDR3 is 15 residues. The CDR3 coding sequence is TGTGCCAGCAGTACGGGTTGGGCAGGGCATCAGCCCCAGCATTTT. Translated: CASSTGWAGHQPQHF.

This chain joins TRBV3-1 and TRBJ2-4; the D gene is possibly TRBD1 (7 bases). The V and J ends lost 5 bases and 0 bases respectively, with 11 bases between them. This CDR3 region has 15 residues. In germline, CDR1 is LGHDT, CDR2 YNNKEL (reference sequence). The CDR3 nucleotides are TGTGCCAGCAGCGGAGGGGGCCTAGCCAAAAACATTCAGTACTTC. Translation: CASSGGGLAKNIQYF.

This clonotype has ten or more counts. This chain links TRBV5-1 with TRBJ2-7; D might be TRBD1 (7 bases). The CDR3 has 15 amino acids. Germline V gene lookup returns CDR1 SGHRS and CDR2 YFSETQ. Trimming stripped 0 bases from V and 1 base from J, with 11 bases between. The CDR3 DNA sequence: TGCGCCAGCAGCTTGGTCCCAGGGGGGTCCTACGAGCAGTACGTC. Translated: CASSLVPGGSYEQYV.

The chain couples TRBV19 to TRBJ2-4, with TRBD1 as a possible D gene (5 bases). V was pared by 4 bases and J by 7 bases, with 14 bases between. The CDR3 extends over 14 amino acids. Germline V gene sequence: CDR1 LNHDA, CDR2 SQIVND (reference sequence). CDR3 region: CASSTQGSANIQYF. CDR3 DNA: TGTGCCAGTAGTACCCAGGGATCCGCGAACATTCAGTACTTC.

This clonotype occurred many times. The chain has TRBV5-4 and TRBJ2-1, with no clear D. Germline V gives CDR1 SGHNT, CDR2 YYREEE (reference sequence). V was trimmed by 1 base and J by 5 bases, leaving 13 bases between them. The CDR3 loop spans 15 amino acids. As DNA, the CDR3 is TGTGCCAGCAGCTTGCTTTCCCAGCACGACAATGAGCAGTTCTTC. Protein sequence: CASSLLSQHDNEQFF.

The V gene is TRBV6-5, the J gene TRBJ2-3; no clear D gene. CDR1 is MNHEY, CDR2 SVGAGI, per germline. The CDR3 consists of 13 residues. V was pared by 5 bases and J by 4 bases, with 10 bases between. This CDR3 reads CASSTREADTQYF. CDR3 DNA sequence: TGTGCCAGCAGTACGAGAGAGGCAGATACGCAGTATTTT.

The chain couples TRBV19 to TRBJ1-3; D gene ambiguous. Per the germline V gene, CDR1 is LNHDA and CDR2 is SQIVND (reference sequence). Trimming shortened V by 5 bases and J by 0 bases, and 5 bases separated the two germline ends. This CDR3 is built from 13 residues. The CDR3, as DNA: TGTGCCAGTAGTGCCTACTCTGGAAACACCATATATTTT. As protein: CASSAYSGNTIYF.

The chain has TRBV4-1 and TRBJ1-1; the match to TRBD1 covers 8 bases. J gave up 8 bases and V 0 bases, and 8 bases lay outside the gene matches. The CDR3 loop spans 15 amino acids. Germline CDR1 MGHRA, CDR2 YSYEKL. CDR3 sequence reads: CASSQDPTGDREAFF. CDR3 nucleotides: TGCGCCAGCAGCCAAGATCCGACAGGGGATAGGGAAGCTTTCTTT.

This clonotype was found a few times. This rearrangement joins TRBV11-2 to TRBJ1-5, with TRBD1 matching over 8 bases. This CDR3 comprises 14 residues. In germline, CDR1 is SGHAT, CDR2 FQNNGV. J gave up 3 bases and V 5 bases, and 3 bases lay outside the gene matches. The CDR3 spells CASSETGDNQPQHF. Here the CDR3 DNA reads TGTGCCAGCAGCGAGACAGGGGACAATCAGCCCCAGCATTTT.

V gene TRBV2 combines with J gene TRBJ1-1; D unclear. With 6 bases removed from V and 5 bases from J, the gap between germline ends came to 16 bases. Germline CDR1 is SNHLY and CDR2 is FYNNEI. The CDR3 length is 14 residues. The CDR3 loop is CASSQLPRVTEAFF. The CDR3 DNA follows: TGTGCCAGCAGCCAACTCCCGAGGGTGACTGAAGCTTTCTTT.

J is TRBJ1-6 and V is TRBV3-1; D is undetermined. This CDR3 spans 15 amino acids. Germline V gene lookup returns CDR1 LGHDT and CDR2 YNNKEL (reference sequence). V lost 1 base and J 8 bases, leaving 12 bases between the germline ends. CDR3 coding DNA: TGTGCCAGCAGCCAAGGTGGGTCGGTTGATTCACCCCTCCACTTT. Translation gives CASSQGGSVDSPLHF.

This clonotype was counted only a few times. The chain is built from TRBV5-5 and TRBJ1-2; 11 bases align to TRBD1. J gave up 8 bases and V 4 bases, and 13 bases lay outside the gene matches. Germline lookup yields CDR1 SGHKS and CDR2 YYEKEE (reference sequence). This CDR3 is 16 amino acids long. The CDR3 here is CASSPQGQGVVYGYTF. The CDR3 region has the DNA TGTGCCAGCAGCCCCCAGGGACAGGGGGTTGTCTACGGCTACACCTTC. The full variable domain, rest sourced from reference TRBV5-5 and TRBJ1-2, is DAGVTQSPTHLIKTRGQQVTLRCSPISGHKSVSWYQQVLGQGPQFIFQYYEKEERGRGNFPDRFSARQFPNYSSELNVNALLLGDSALYLCASSPQGQGVVYGYTFGSGTRLTVV.

This chain joins TRBV7-2 and TRBJ2-3; TRBD2 matches at 7 bases. The germline V gene has CDR1 SGHTA and CDR2 FQGNSA. CDR3 size: 15 residues. Trimming cost V 3 bases and J 7 bases; bases outside gene matches: 10. CDR3 sequence: CASSLMGSGPHTQYF. CDR3 in DNA: TGTGCCAGCAGCTTGATGGGTAGCGGGCCCCATACGCAGTATTTT. Combining the CDR3 with reference TRBV7-2 and TRBJ2-3 gives the whole variable domain GAGVSQSPSNKVTEKGKDVELRCDPISGHTALYWYRQSLGQGLEFLIYFQGNSAPDKSGLPSDRFSAERTGGSVSTLTIQRTQQEDSAVYLCASSLMGSGPHTQYFGPGTRLTVL.

This clonotype was seen repeatedly, ten times or more. The chain is built from TRBV4-3 and TRBJ2-2; TRBD1 matches 8 bases. V was clipped by 1 base and J by 7 bases; unmatched bases: 8. CDR1 LGHNA and CDR2 YSLEER come from the germline V gene. There are 16 residues in the CDR3. The CDR3 nucleotides are TGCGCCAGCAGCCAAGGCTTGAGACAGGGGAGCGGGGAGCTGTTTTTT. Residues: CASSQGLRQGSGELFF.

This clonotype has ten or more counts. The genes are TRBV11-2 and TRBJ2-5; TRBD1 matches 7 bases. The CDR3 runs to 15 residues. In germline, CDR1 is SGHAT, CDR2 FQNNGV. The V segment lost 5 bases and the J segment 5 bases; nucleotides outside the gene matches: 11. The CDR3 DNA reads as TGTGCCAGCAGCCACAGGGGTCAGATGTTGGAGACCCAGTACTTC. It yields the protein CASSHRGQMLETQYF.

The V and J genes are TRBV12-3 or TRBV12-4 and TRBJ2-7; 7 positions agree with TRBD1. This CDR3 contains 16 residues. After removal of 3 bases from V and 2 bases from J, the junction contained 10 bases not matched to a gene. For the CDR3, the DNA is TGTGCCAGCAGTTTGGGAAACAACAGGGGAGCCTACGAGCAGTACTTC. It encodes CASSLGNNRGAYEQYF.